The clone carrying this T cell receptor (beta chain) was recorded a few times. Its target is unknown. This sample stems from a study of response to subunit inactivated influenza vaccine. Notes on the study in general: Seasonal influenza vaccination, on each occasion, was suggested by the authors to recruit few new T cells.

Trimming stripped 6 bases from V and 0 bases from J, with 15 bases between. This CDR3 region has 17 residues. MiXCR was run by TCRdb on the RT-PCR reads, yielding one entry per CDR3 protein. The sample lists 550,000 to 800,000 distinct CDR3 sequences; approximately 15% were seen once. V usage is TRBV12-3 or TRBV12-4 and J usage is TRBJ2-6; D is possibly TRBD2 (5 bases). The sequenced sample was PBMCs from blood, obtained around 14 days before vaccination. The receptor was isolated from a man in his forties or fifties who received an inactivated influenza vaccine. The CDR3 nucleotides are TGTGCCAGCAGAGACGGACGGACTCCCTCTGGGGCCAACGTCCTGACTTTC. This encodes CASRDGRTPSGANVLTF.